The 27 T cell receptor beta chains presented below share a single source sample, sequenced in a study of siplizumab effects on memory and regulatory T cells. TCRdb's table, derived via immunoSEQ multiplex PCR, lists solely in-frame clones and lacks some. Among about 82,000 clones, roughly 90% were seen once, and the ten largest hold under 2%. The source material was Tregs sorted from blood. The receptor set was obtained from a human donor in good health.

The chain uses TRBV5-1 and TRBJ2-3, with 9 nucleotides matching TRBD2. Per germline, CDR1 SGHRS and CDR2 YFSETQ. J lost 6 bases, V lost 6 bases, and 5 bases had no gene match. The CDR3 has 13 amino acids. CDR3 DNA sequence: TGCGCCAGCAAAAGCGGGGGGTCCGATACGCAGTATTTT. This sequence encodes CASKSGGSDTQYF.

This clone has just one count. The J gene is TRBJ2-1, the V gene TRBV7-3; 10 bases are shared with TRBD2. Germline-derived CDR1 and CDR2 are SGHTA and FQGTGA. V trimming: 6 bases; J trimming: 4 bases; junction bases outside the gene matches: 6. The length of the CDR3 is 15 residues. CDR3 nucleotide sequence: TGTGCCAGCAGTCGAACTAGCGGGGCATACAATGAGCAGTTCTTC. Residues: CASSRTSGAYNEQFF.

The chain combines TRBV7-9 with TRBJ2-3; TRBD2 agrees at 15 bases. The trim removed 3 bases at V and 5 bases at J, leaving 3 bases unmatched. Germline V gene sequence: CDR1 SEHNR, CDR2 FQNEAQ (reference sequence). This CDR3 has 16 amino acids. The CDR3 here is CASSFGLAGGQDTQYF. In nucleotides, the CDR3 is TGTGCCAGCAGCTTCGGACTAGCGGGGGGGCAAGATACGCAGTATTTT.

The chain is built from TRBV28 and TRBJ2-5; the match to TRBD1 covers 8 bases. J lost 1 base, V lost 5 bases, and 12 bases had no gene match. Germline V gene lookup returns CDR1 MDHEN and CDR2 SYDVKM. The CDR3 is 17 amino acids. The CDR3 sequence: CASSVPTGAILQETQYF. The DNA for the CDR3 is TGTGCCAGCAGTGTCCCGACAGGGGCGATACTCCAAGAGACCCAGTACTTC.

The rearrangement links TRBV19 to TRBJ1-1; D unclear. V was trimmed by 3 bases and J by 1 base, leaving 9 bases between them. Looked up from germline, CDR1 is LNHDA and CDR2 is SQIVND (reference sequence). The CDR3 consists of 14 residues. This CDR3 is CASSMWGSNTEAFF. The CDR3 DNA follows: TGTGCCAGTAGTATGTGGGGATCGAACACTGAAGCTTTCTTT.

V gene TRBV7-9 combines with J gene TRBJ1-4, with D possibly TRBD1 on 5 matching bases. Germline CDR1 SEHNR, CDR2 FQNEAQ (reference sequence). The length of the CDR3 is 13 residues. Trimming removed 5 bases from V and 8 bases from J, with 12 bases in between. This CDR3 reads CASSLGTWEKLFF. The CDR3 DNA follows: TGTGCCAGCAGCCTAGGGACGTGGGAAAAACTGTTTTTT. Complete variable domain (other parts from reference TRBV7-9 and TRBJ1-4): DTGVSQNPRHKITKRGQNVTFRCDPISEHNRLYWYRQTLGQGPEFLTYFQNEAQLEKSRLLSDRFSAERPKGSFSTLEIQRTEQGDSAMYLCASSLGTWEKLFFGSGTQLSVL.

The chain combines TRBV9 with TRBJ2-1, with D uncertain. The CDR3 extends over 11 amino acids. Trimming cost V 3 bases and J 12 bases, with 10 bases left between them. Germline V gives CDR1 SGDLS, CDR2 YYNGEE. DNA for the CDR3: TGTGCCAGCAGCGCTCAAGAAGGGCAGTTCTTC. The encoded protein is CASSAQEGQFF.

V and J are TRBV5-1 and TRBJ1-6; D gene ambiguous. Trimming pared 4 bases from V and 7 bases from J, leaving 18 bases between. Germline CDR1 reads SGHRS; CDR2 reads YFSETQ. CDR3 length: 16 residues. CDR3 sequence reads: CASSMNVVSPNSPLHF. In DNA, the CDR3 is TGCGCCAGCAGCATGAATGTAGTCTCCCCCAATTCACCCCTCCACTTT.

This clone has only a few counts. The rearrangement joins TRBV7-9 to TRBJ1-6; unclear D gene. The CDR3 sequence is 12 residues long. The V gene lost 0 bases and the J gene lost 9 bases, with 3 bases spanning the gap. Germline V gene data show CDR1 as SEHNR and CDR2 as FQNEAQ (reference sequence). The CDR3 nucleotides are TGTGCCAGCAGCTTAGCGGGTTCACCCCTCCACTTT. This sequence encodes CASSLAGSPLHF.

V gene TRBV18 combines with J gene TRBJ1-2, with D perhaps TRBD1 (5 bases). The CDR3 has 15 amino acids. Between the trimmed V and J ends, which lost 6 bases and 4 bases, there was a span of 18 bases. Germline CDR1 KGHSH, CDR2 LQKENI. The CDR3 region has the DNA TGTGCCAGCTCTCCTCCAGGGAAACCCCTCTATGGCTACACCTTC. Translating it yields CASSPPGKPLYGYTF.

This chain connects TRBV7-8 to TRBJ1-2; 8 bases agree with TRBD1. CDR3 length: 13 amino acids. Unmatched junction bases numbered 2, after V lost 3 bases and J lost 5 bases. In germline, CDR1 is SGHVS, CDR2 FQNEAQ. Here the CDR3 DNA reads TGTGCCAGCAGCTTTACAGGGGGTTATGGCTACACCTTC. As protein: CASSFTGGYGYTF.

The chain combines TRBV5-1 with TRBJ1-1; TRBD1 aligns across 8 bases. Germline values: CDR1 SGHRS, CDR2 YFSETQ. The V gene end was trimmed by 1 base and the J gene end by 4 bases; junction bases not matched to a gene: 3. The CDR3 length is 14 residues. CDR3 loop: CASSLLDRGTEAFF. CDR3 coding DNA: TGCGCCAGCAGCTTGCTAGACAGGGGCACTGAAGCTTTCTTT.

As regards this clone: The sample contains more than one DNA sequence encoding this CDR3. This sequence joins TRBV5-1 and TRBJ1-3; no clear D gene. Trimming pared 0 bases from V and 0 bases from J, leaving 4 bases between. The CDR3 spans 14 residues. Looked up from germline, CDR1 is SGHRS and CDR2 is YFSETQ. CDR3 region: CASSLGNSGNTIYF. The CDR3 DNA is TGCGCCAGCAGCTTGGGGAACTCTGGAAACACCATATATTTT. The full variable domain, its missing parts supplied by reference TRBV5-1 and TRBJ1-3, is KAGVTQTPRYLIKTRGQQVTLSCSPISGHRSVSWYQQTPGQGLQFLFEYFSETQRNKGNFPGRFSGRQFSNSRSEMNVSTLELGDSALYLCASSLGNSGNTIYFGEGSWLTVV.

The gene calls are TRBV7-3 and TRBJ2-1; TRBD2 matches at 9 bases. Germline V gene data show CDR1 as SGHTA and CDR2 as FQGTGA. The CDR3 runs to 15 residues. The ends lost 5 bases at V and 1 base at J; junction bases unmatched: 3. CDR3 region: CASSPSGGSYNEQFF. In DNA form, the CDR3 reads TGTGCCAGCAGCCCCAGCGGGGGGTCCTACAATGAGCAGTTCTTC.

V and J are TRBV28 and TRBJ1-2; D is perhaps TRBD1 (5 bases). Trimming pared 5 bases from V and 3 bases from J, leaving 10 bases between. The CDR3 extends over 13 amino acids. CDR1 is MDHEN, CDR2 SYDVKM, per germline. Written as DNA, the CDR3 is TGTGCCAGCAGTGACGGACACTACTATGGCTACACCTTC. It is translated as CASSDGHYYGYTF.

The gene calls are TRBV11-2 and TRBJ2-3, with 9 bases identical to TRBD2. V lost 9 bases and J lost 6; bases outside the gene matches: 13. In germline, CDR1 is SGHAT, CDR2 FQNNGV. The CDR3 extends over 15 amino acids. CDR3 in DNA: TGTGCCAGTCAACGACCGGGACTAGCAGCCGATACGCAGTATTTT. Its protein product is CASQRPGLAADTQYF.

The chain carries TRBV5-1 and TRBJ2-7, with D hard to call. V was pared by 2 bases and J by 10 bases, with 10 bases between. The CDR3 is 11 residues long. Germline V lookup: CDR1 SGHRS, CDR2 YFSETQ. The CDR3 loop is CASSFGLEQYF. The CDR3 DNA reads as TGCGCCAGCAGCTTTGGGCTAGAACAGTACTTC.

This chain uses TRBV19 with TRBJ1-6, with D perhaps TRBD1 (6 bases). V gave up 7 bases and J gave up 4 bases, with 11 bases separating them. The germline V gene has CDR1 LNHDA and CDR2 SQIVND (reference sequence). The CDR3 loop spans 14 amino acids. For the CDR3, the DNA is TGTGCCAGTACCCTAGGGGGTTATAATTCACCCCTCCACTTT. Protein sequence: CASTLGGYNSPLHF. The variable domain in full, with the rest retrieved from reference TRBV19 and TRBJ1-6, is DGGITQSPKYLFRKEGQNVTLSCEQNLNHDAMYWYRQDPGQGLRLIYYSQIVNDFQKGDIAEGYSVSREKKESFPLTVTSAQKNPTAFYLCASTLGGYNSPLHFGNGTRLTVT.

CDR3 loop: CASSQTSGVADTQYF. CDR3 DNA: TGTGCCAGCTCGCAGACTAGCGGGGTGGCAGATACGCAGTATTTT. V is TRBV18 and J is TRBJ2-3; 11 nucleotides agree with TRBD2. CDR1 is KGHSH and CDR2 is LQKENI in the germline V gene. The V and J ends lost 6 bases and 4 bases, in that order; junction bases with no gene match: 6. This CDR3 has 15 residues. The variable domain in full, with the rest retrieved from reference TRBV18 and TRBJ2-3, is NAGVMQNPRHLVRRRGQEARLRCSPMKGHSHVYWYRQLPEEGLKFMVYLQKENIIDESGMPKERFSAEFPKEGPSILRIQQVVRGDSAAYFCASSQTSGVADTQYFGPGTRLTVL.

DNA of the CDR3: TGTGCCAGCAGCCGCCGCGGGGGCAGGGACATTCAGTACTTC. Its translation is CASSRRGGRDIQYF. The genes are TRBV5-6 and TRBJ2-4; maybe TRBD2 (7 bases). This CDR3 contains 14 residues. V lost 4 bases, J lost 8 bases, and 16 bases lay in between. CDR1 is SGHDT, CDR2 YYEEEE, per germline. Combining the CDR3 with reference TRBV5-6 and TRBJ2-4 gives the whole variable domain DAGVTQSPTHLIKTRGQQVTLRCSPKSGHDTVSWYQQALGQGPQFIFQYYEEEERQRGNFPDRFSGHQFPNYSSELNVNALLLGDSALYLCASSRRGGRDIQYFGAGTRLSVL.

This chain links TRBV15 with TRBJ2-3; TRBD1 might be the D (5 bases). The germline V gene encodes CDR1 LNHNV and CDR2 YYDKDF (reference sequence). V was pared by 5 bases and J by 1 base, with 7 bases between. This CDR3 has 13 residues. The CDR3 region is CATSFRGTDTQYF. The CDR3 DNA sequence: TGTGCCACCAGCTTCAGGGGCACAGATACGCAGTATTTT.

The rearrangement links TRBV30 to TRBJ2-7; TRBD2 might be the D (7 bases). Germline V gene sequence: CDR1 GTSNPN, CDR2 SVGIG (reference sequence). The CDR3 consists of 12 residues. Trimming stripped 3 bases from V and 2 bases from J, with 8 bases between. CDR3 DNA: TGTGCCTGGAGCGGGGGGCCCTACGAGCAGTACTTC. This sequence encodes CAWSGGPYEQYF. Variable domain in full (rest from reference TRBV30 and TRBJ2-7): SQTIHQWPATLVQPVGSPLSLECTVEGTSNPNLYWYRQAAGRGLQLLFYSVGIGQISSEVPQNLSASRPQDRQFILSSKKLLLSDSGFYLCAWSGGPYEQYFGPGTRLTVT.

The chain links TRBV6-1 to TRBJ1-2, with D uncertain. The V end was cut by 2 bases, the J end by 8 bases, with 9 bases between. The CDR3 has 12 residues. Germline CDR1 reads MNHNS; CDR2 reads SASEGT. The CDR3 DNA is TGTGCCAGCAGTGAAAGGGCGGGGGGCTACACCTTC. Protein product: CASSERAGGYTF.

CDR3 DNA sequence: TGTGCTAGTGGTCGAAGCAGTGATCAGCCCCAGCATTTT. This codes for CASGRSSDQPQHF. The V gene is TRBV12-5, the J gene TRBJ1-5, with no clear D. The CDR3 loop spans 13 amino acids. Germline CDR1 and CDR2: LGHNT and FRNRAP. The ends were cut back, 5 bases at V and 5 bases at J, with 10 bases in the middle.

This chain links TRBV6-1 with TRBJ1-3; D is ambiguous. Trimming removed 7 bases from V and 0 bases from J, with 10 bases in between. The length of the CDR3 is 14 residues. Germline assignment: CDR1 MNHNS and CDR2 SASEGT. The CDR3 coding sequence is TGTGCCAGCATTCCCACTCTCTCTGGAAACACCATATATTTT. Translation gives CASIPTLSGNTIYF.

V usage is TRBV23-1 and J usage is TRBJ2-5; D remains ambiguous. TRBV23-1 is known as an ORF, though its function is uncertain. Trimming cost V 8 bases and J 7 bases, with 14 bases left between them. This CDR3 has 12 residues. CDR3 coding DNA: TGCGCCAGCGGCCCGGCCGGCTGGACCCAGTACTTC. This translates into CASGPAGWTQYF.

The chain employs TRBV25-1 and TRBJ2-7; unclear D gene. Germline CDR1 and CDR2: MGHDK and SYGVNS. The CDR3 contains 10 residues. The V gene lost 8 bases and the J gene lost 0 bases, with 2 bases spanning the gap. CDR3 amino acids: CASLSYEQYF. Here the CDR3 DNA reads TGTGCCAGCCTCTCCTACGAGCAGTACTTC.